The source of this TCR beta chain is a study of CD8+ T cells in alopecia areata. This clone appeared a few times. As yet, its antigen is unknown. The study's findings and limits: Lesional scalp exceeded normal scalp in clonality, especially in alopecia totalis/universalis. Many expanded lesional clones persisted in scalp and blood during tofacitinib. TCR sharing was clearer in mice than between patients, perhaps partly owing to patient HLA diversity.

The CDR3 covers 13 residues. Germline V gives CDR1 GTSNPN, CDR2 SVGIG (reference sequence). The germline V and J ends were trimmed by 1 base and 4 bases, with 9 bases remaining between them. Treatment here: oral pan-JAK inhibitor, 5-10 mg twice daily. RNA extraction was followed by reverse transcription into cDNA, which acted as the sequencing template. Sequencing used immunoSEQ multiplex PCR; TCRdb keeps in-frame clones, though not all of them. The sample includes some 96,000 clones, around 55% seen only once; the top ten take 15% to 19%. The chain has TRBV30 and TRBJ2-3; D possibly corresponds to TRBD2 (6 bases). The sample was CD8+ T cells sorted from blood, taken at week 4, from a patient treated with tofacitinib. The TCR comes from a human donor with alopecia areata. As DNA, the CDR3 is TGTGCCTGGAGTGGGACTACTCCAGATACGCAGTATTTT. It specifies CAWSGTTPDTQYF. The entire variable domain, with the rest obtained from reference TRBV30 and TRBJ2-3, is as follows: SQTIHQWPATLVQPVGSPLSLECTVEGTSNPNLYWYRQAAGRGLQLLFYSVGIGQISSEVPQNLSASRPQDRQFILSSKKLLLSDSGFYLCAWSGTTPDTQYFGPGTRLTVL.